These 6 T cell receptor beta chains came from one sample sequenced in a study of OX40 agonist ivuxolimab in advanced cancers. Produced via immunoSEQ multiplex PCR; TCRdb's table is partial and in-frame only. The sample records about 77,000 clones, around 86% being singletons. The source was CD4+ or CD8+ T cells sorted from blood, collected in a trial of the OX40 agonist ivuxolimab. Receptor source: an adult with an advanced solid tumor such as melanoma, head and neck, liver or kidney cancer.

The gene calls are TRBV6-5 and TRBJ2-3; possible D gene TRBD2, 5 bases. The V gene lost 7 bases and the J gene lost 0 bases, with 11 bases spanning the gap. Germline V gene lookup returns CDR1 MNHEY and CDR2 SVGAGI. The CDR3 runs 14 residues. This chain's CDR3 is CASNREGSTDTQYF. The CDR3 DNA sequence: TGTGCCAGCAACCGGGAAGGAAGCACAGATACGCAGTATTTT.

The chain carries TRBV10-1 and TRBJ2-3, with 9 positions matching TRBD1. V lost 0 bases, J lost 2 bases, and 3 bases stayed unmatched. CDR1 WNHNN and CDR2 SYGVQD come from the germline V gene (reference sequence). The CDR3 totals 16 residues. The CDR3 nucleotides are TGCGCCAGCAGTGAGTCTACAGGGGGCTTCACAGATACGCAGTATTTT. This sequence encodes CASSESTGGFTDTQYF.

Written as DNA, the CDR3 is TGTGCCAGTAGTAACCTACGCCCGGCGGGCACCGGGGAGCTGTTTTTT. It translates to CASSNLRPAGTGELFF. The chain has TRBV19 and TRBJ2-2, with TRBD2 as a possible D gene (5 bases). The V end lost 4 bases, the J end lost 4 bases, and 16 bases lay between the germline ends. Germline CDR1 is LNHDA and CDR2 is SQIVND (reference sequence). The CDR3 consists of 16 residues.

CDR3 nucleotide sequence: TGTGCCAGCAGTGAAATAGGACAGGGTAGAGGGGGCTACACCTTC. Translating gives CASSEIGQGRGGYTF. The rearrangement joins TRBV6-1 to TRBJ1-2; the match to TRBD1 covers 8 bases. V was pared by 2 bases and J by 8 bases, with 10 bases of the junction left unmatched. The germline CDR1 and CDR2 sequences are MNHNS and SASEGT. The CDR3 totals 15 residues.

The rearrangement uses TRBV19 and TRBJ2-1; possibly TRBD1 for D (6 bases). CDR1 LNHDA and CDR2 SQIVND come from the germline V gene (reference sequence). The CDR3 spans 14 residues. V lost 4 bases to trimming and J lost 3 bases, with 10 bases between them. This chain's CDR3 is CASSTTGNYNEQFF. In DNA form, the CDR3 reads TGTGCCAGTAGTACGACAGGCAACTACAATGAGCAGTTCTTC.

J is TRBJ1-1 and V is TRBV4-1, with 9 bases that match TRBD1. This CDR3 comprises 16 residues. Germline V gene data show CDR1 as MGHRA and CDR2 as YSYEKL. V shed 4 bases and J 4 bases; nucleotides not matched to a gene: 10. DNA of the CDR3: TGCGCCAGCAGCCCCTTCCAACAGGGGGCTGGCACTGAAGCTTTCTTT. Protein sequence: CASSPFQQGAGTEAFF.